This T cell receptor beta chain appears in the sequencing data of a study of vaccination and CD4 T cells after COVID-19. Study as a whole: The study enrolled six male and four female convalescents, two of whom were Hispanic. Spike peptides, overlapping and drawn from SARS-CoV-2, HCoV-NL63, HCoV-OC43 and HCoV-229E, were used to stimulate cells. Taking of post-vaccine samples occurred a median approximately 70 days after dose two (range 14 to 241).

To note about this clonotype: Its antigen is not known.

Germline values: CDR1 LNHDA, CDR2 SQIVND (reference sequence). J lost 1 base, V lost 4 bases, and 6 bases had no gene match. CDR3 size: 16 residues. Study observations and caveats: Spike mono-reactivity was evident in 304 of the 307 vaccine-specific clones derived from convalescent patients.

The treatment was: roughly nine-day PBMC culture with coronavirus spike peptide pools or control peptides (ViraFEST assay). Cultured CD4+ T cell DNA underwent sequencing with the Oncomine TCR Beta short-read assay. Via MiXCR, TCRdb re-called the PCR reads, giving one row per CDR3 protein. In the table there are 11,000 to 15,000 distinct CDR3 sequences, 40% of which are singletons. The V and J genes are TRBV19 and TRBJ1-1; 10 nucleotides align to TRBD1. What was sequenced was CD4+ T cells from blood, cultured in vitro. This receptor was obtained from a human donor who had recovered from COVID-19. The CDR3 region has the DNA TGTGCCAGTAGTAGCTGGACAGGGGGTTGGAACACTGAAGCTTTCTTT. Translation gives CASSSWTGGWNTEAFF.